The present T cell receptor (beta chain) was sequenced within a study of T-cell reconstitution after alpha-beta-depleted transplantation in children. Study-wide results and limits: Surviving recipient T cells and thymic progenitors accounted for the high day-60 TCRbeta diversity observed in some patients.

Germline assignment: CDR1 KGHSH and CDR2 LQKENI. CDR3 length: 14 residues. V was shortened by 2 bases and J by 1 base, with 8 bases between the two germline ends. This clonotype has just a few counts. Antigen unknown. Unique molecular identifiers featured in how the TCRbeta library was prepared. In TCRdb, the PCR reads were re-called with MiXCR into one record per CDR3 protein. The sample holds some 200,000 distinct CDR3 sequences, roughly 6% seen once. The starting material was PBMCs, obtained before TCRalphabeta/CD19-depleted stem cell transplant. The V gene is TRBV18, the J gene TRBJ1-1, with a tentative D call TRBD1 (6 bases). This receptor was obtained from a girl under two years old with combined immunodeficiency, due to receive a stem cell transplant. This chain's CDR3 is CASSPRGENTEAFF. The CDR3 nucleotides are TGTGCCAGCTCACCAAGGGGGGAGAACACTGAAGCTTTCTTT.